Included here is one T cell receptor beta chain sequence, with context. This sample stems from a study of blood T cell repertoires in COVID-19. Source study methods: From reference gene primer amplification, estimates of nucleated cell counts were derived. Clones were sequenced by immunoSEQ multiplex PCR, and TCRdb holds only the in-frame ones, with some missing. The V and J calls and the clone size are those of that table, but D and trimming were determined from the DNA. The sample has over 55,000 clones, about nine tenths seen once. Germline trimming cut 4 bases from V and 4 bases from J; bases unmatched to any gene: 8. Germline-derived CDR1 and CDR2 are SGHDT and YYEEEE. The CDR3 consists of 16 residues.

The TCR originated in a man aged 45 to 65 with active COVID-19. This chain links TRBV5-6 with TRBJ2-7; 13 nucleotides line up with TRBD2. Sequenced: peripheral blood. This chain's CDR3 is CASSASTSGRGYEQYF. The CDR3 bases are TGTGCCAGCAGCGCGTCAACTAGCGGGAGGGGATACGAGCAGTACTTC.